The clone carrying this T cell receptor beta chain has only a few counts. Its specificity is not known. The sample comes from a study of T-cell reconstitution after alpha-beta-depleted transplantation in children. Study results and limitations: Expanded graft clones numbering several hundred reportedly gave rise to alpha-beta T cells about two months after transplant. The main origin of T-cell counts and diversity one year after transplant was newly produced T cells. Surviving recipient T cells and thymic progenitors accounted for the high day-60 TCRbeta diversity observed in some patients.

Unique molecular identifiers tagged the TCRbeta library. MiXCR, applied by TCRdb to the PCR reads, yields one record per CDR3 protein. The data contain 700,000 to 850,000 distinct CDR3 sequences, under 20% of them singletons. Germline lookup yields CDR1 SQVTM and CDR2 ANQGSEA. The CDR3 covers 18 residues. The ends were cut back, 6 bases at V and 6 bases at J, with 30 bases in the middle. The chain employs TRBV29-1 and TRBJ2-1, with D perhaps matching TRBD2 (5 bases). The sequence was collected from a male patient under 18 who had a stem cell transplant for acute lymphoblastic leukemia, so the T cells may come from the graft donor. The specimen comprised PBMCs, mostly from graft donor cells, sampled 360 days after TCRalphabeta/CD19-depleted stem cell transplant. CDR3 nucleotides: TGCAGCGTCACGAAGTTGTCTAGCCGACGAGCCCCCCCCAATGAGCAGTTCTTC. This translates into CSVTKLSSRRAPPNEQFF.